This note documents a single T cell receptor (beta chain) sequence. The antigen it binds to is not known. No base quality information exists; no much larger clone differs at one position. The sample is drawn from a study of blood T cell repertoires in COVID-19 (dated by TCRdb to the early 2020s). General notes on the study: Samples covering the acute and convalescent phases of COVID-19 were provided by collaborators in the United States, Italy and Spain. The prospective study material was composed of cDNA or gDNA derived from T cells, B-cell-depleted T cells, or PBMCs. The dataset comprised deeply sampled blood TCRbeta repertoires from subjects exposed to, actively infected with, or recovered from COVID-19. The repertoires were released in a freely available public database meant as a resource for research on the immune response to SARS-CoV-2. Samples came from the ongoing ImmuneRACE study (first 160 participants) plus 1,254 subjects from 6 global collaborators. Nearly every sample came with metadata listing a de-identified subject ID, COVID-19 status, age in years and sex. Where HLA class I and class II types were available, the types were taken from metadata supplied by the sample provider, not from assay-based typing.

Inclusive of the bounding cysteine and phenylalanine, the CDR3 is 14 residues long. CDR3 DNA only is kept here, 42 bases in frame from base 1. Per the germline V gene, SNHLY is the CDR1 and FYNNEI is the CDR2. For this chain, trimming is 4 bases at the V end and 4 bases at the J end, and the number of junction bases without a gene match is 4. The immunoSEQ Assay, a bias-controlled multiplex PCR, was used to amplify TCRbeta CDR3 regions from genomic DNA. In the original analysis: Nucleated cell counts per sample were estimated from amplification of reference gene primers within the assay. To quantify the absolute abundance of each unique TCRbeta CDR3 rearrangement, sequence reads were collapsed and filtered. For each sample, productive Simpson clonality was calculated by taking the square root of Simpson's diversity index across productive rearrangements. TCRdb holds this immuneACCESS table with in-frame rearrangements only. Some clones are missing; in checked studies, unresolved V genes explain under half, and the rest has no known cause. D and trimming were read from the DNA, whereas the V and J calls and clone size are those reported in that table. The sample includes a few hundred thousand clones, with roughly 89% observed a single time. The top ten clones comprise 1.5% of the sample.

Samples from volunteer blood donors who had recovered from COVID-19 were contributed by a second Seattle source. The collaborating institutions used their own protocols to collect whole blood in K2EDTA tubes. For TCRbeta analysis, collaborator samples were shipped as frozen whole blood, as isolated PBMCs, or as DNA extracted from either sample type. Overall study results and their limits: The amount of clinical and demographic metadata varied by source and participant and was provided uncurated.

The rearranged segments are TRBV2 and TRBJ1-2, with TRBD1 identical over 9 junction bases. Sequencing was carried out using peripheral blood. The TCR originated in a woman aged 40 to 50 who had recovered from COVID-19. CDR3 region: CASSGTGALYGYTF. The sequence in DNA is TGTGCCAGCAGTGGGACAGGGGCTCTCTATGGCTACACCTTC.